The clone carrying this TCR beta chain was found many times. As yet, its antigen is unknown. Whoever was chosen for sequencing had shown CD8+CD57+ cell expansion by flow cytometry. The data were obtained in a study of CD8+CD57+ T cells in acquired aplastic anemia. General study results and limits: Overlapping CD8+ CDR3 repertoires of patients and controls contained twenty-nine shared sequences.

TCR beta VDJ and CDR3 profiling used genomic DNA as template. TCRdb called the reads again in MiXCR, with one record for every CDR3 protein. The profile shows hundreds of thousands of distinct CDR3 sequences, around 33% of them singletons. Germline values: CDR1 SGHNT, CDR2 YYREEE (reference sequence). This CDR3 is 13 amino acids long. The V and J ends lost 4 bases and 3 bases respectively, with 10 bases between them. Sequencing used sorted CD4+, CD8+, or CD8+CD57+ T cells (not recorded which) from PBMCs. The TCR originated in a human donor with aplastic anemia. This sequence joins TRBV5-4 and TRBJ1-2, with D uncertain. CDR3 region: CASSVDMDYGYTF. The DNA for the CDR3 is TGTGCCAGCAGCGTTGACATGGACTATGGCTACACCTTC. The full variable domain, completed using reference TRBV5-4 and TRBJ1-2, is ETGVTQSPTHLIKTRGQQVTLRCSSQSGHNTVSWYQQALGQGPQFIFQYYREEENGRGNFPPRFSGLQFPNYSSELNVNALELDDSALYLCASSVDMDYGYTFGSGTRLTVV.